This TCR beta chain was identified in a study of T cell responses to AZD1222 COVID-19 vaccine (TCRdb year 2021). Notes on the research overall: AZD1222 recipients whose second dose came at about 4 weeks and those whose second dose came at about 12 weeks were combined into one group, since spike-specific TCR depth and breadth did not differ between the two schedules. A total of 230 or so trial participants underwent TCR sequencing, of whom 207 received two doses of AZD1222 and 26 received two doses of the MenACWY control vaccine. Trial participants were enrolled by age into 18-55, 56-69 and 70-plus year subgroups, with about 150, 27 and 61 TCR-sequenced participants respectively. Overall results and qualifications from the work: CD4 TCRs associated with the vaccine covered the entire spike protein, and the dominant responses were in regions 160-218 and 743-854. Because no samples from the day 14 peak response were available, repertoires could be characterized only after the peak T cell response. Conclusions about previously exposed vaccinees are limited because only 6 or 7 AZD1222 recipients were SARS-CoV-2 seropositive at baseline. Participants were mostly white British and included more females than males, and it was suggested by the authors that clonal diversity may have been underestimated. A significant rise in spike-specific TCR breadth and depth was observed after two AZD1222 doses relative to day 0 and relative to MenACWY recipients. The 56-69-year group was small, and its depth increase did not reach significance, likely because of low power. Reportedly, almost half of the unique spike-specific TCRs recognized epitopes lying outside the regions that are mutated in the B.1.351 and B.1.1.7 variants.

The germline V gene gives CDR1 as LGHNA and CDR2 as YSLEER. Trimming takes 0 bases from V and 1 base from J, and the germline ends sit 7 bases apart. Measured from the cysteine to the phenylalanine, the CDR3 is 15 residues long. The sequence is cut down to CDR3 DNA, 45 bases in frame from base 1. The CDR3 regions of human TCRbeta chains were subjected to immunosequencing. As for the original processing: Repertoire TCRs were matched against a reference library of SARS-CoV-2-specific TCRs generated with the MIRA antigen-specificity platform. Breadth was defined as the fraction of unique TCRs that were SARS-CoV-2-associated. Depth was defined as the fraction of total T cells that were SARS-CoV-2-associated. Using the MIRA data, every spike-specific TCR was mapped to the spike region that the TCR reacted to and assigned to either a CD4 or a CD8 class. Log10-transformed breadth and depth values were compared by one-way ANOVA with Sidak's multiple comparisons tests. TCRdb stores this immuneACCESS table with in-frame sequences only. Part of the clones is absent; in the studies checked, under half of the shortfall reflects unresolved V genes, and no reason is known for the rest. For V, J and clone size, that table is used; D and trimming come from the DNA. This sample comprises tens of thousands of clones, about nine tenths of them detected only once. The ten biggest clones cover about 2.2% of the sample.

In regard to this clone: This clone's antigen is unknown. The input lacks base qualities; no much larger clone sits a single base away.

The time point label for this specimen denotes: baseline before first vaccination. The vaccinee samples were drawn from two UK trials, COV001 and COV002, one of which was a single-blind randomized controlled phase 2/3 trial testing AZD1222 (ChAdOx1 nCoV-19) in healthy adults. For TCRbeta chain sequencing, PBMC samples from trial participants were taken at day 0 and at day 28 after the second dose. Recombination joined TRBV4-3 with TRBJ1-3, with TRBD1 tentatively as D gene (5 bases match). The receptor's source is an adult in good health. The sample in question was peripheral blood, obtained on day 0 of AZD1222 vaccination. CDR3 reads: CASSQEGGSGNTIYF. The DNA sequence is as follows: TGCGCCAGCAGCCAAGAGGGGGGGTCTGGAAACACCATATATTTT.